The clone carrying this T cell receptor (beta chain) was counted a few times. The target antigen is unknown. This entry belongs to a study of T-cell memory formation after mild COVID-19. Study-wide points: Among CD4+ contracting clones, most were CM and EM, and CD8+ ones EMRA. Pre-infection memory held some responding clones, suggesting pre-existing cross-reactive T cells responded.

The CDR3 extends over 17 amino acids. Trimming removed 0 bases from V and 5 bases from J, with 19 bases in between. Germline CDR1 is LGHNA and CDR2 is YSLEER. TCRdb reprocessed the 5' RACE reads via MiXCR and lists one record per CDR3 protein. The sample has about 140,000 distinct CDR3 sequences; around 27% are singletons. The sequence came from an adult woman who had mild COVID-19 (a few samples of this study predate the infection). Cell type and time point are not known. The V gene is TRBV4-3, the J gene TRBJ1-1; D gene ambiguous. Sequenced material: PBMCs or a T cell subset sorted from them (not recorded which). As DNA, the CDR3 is TGCGCCAGCAGCCAAGATTTTGCAGGCCCAACTGGGACTGAAGCTTTCTTT. Its translation is CASSQDFAGPTGTEAFF.